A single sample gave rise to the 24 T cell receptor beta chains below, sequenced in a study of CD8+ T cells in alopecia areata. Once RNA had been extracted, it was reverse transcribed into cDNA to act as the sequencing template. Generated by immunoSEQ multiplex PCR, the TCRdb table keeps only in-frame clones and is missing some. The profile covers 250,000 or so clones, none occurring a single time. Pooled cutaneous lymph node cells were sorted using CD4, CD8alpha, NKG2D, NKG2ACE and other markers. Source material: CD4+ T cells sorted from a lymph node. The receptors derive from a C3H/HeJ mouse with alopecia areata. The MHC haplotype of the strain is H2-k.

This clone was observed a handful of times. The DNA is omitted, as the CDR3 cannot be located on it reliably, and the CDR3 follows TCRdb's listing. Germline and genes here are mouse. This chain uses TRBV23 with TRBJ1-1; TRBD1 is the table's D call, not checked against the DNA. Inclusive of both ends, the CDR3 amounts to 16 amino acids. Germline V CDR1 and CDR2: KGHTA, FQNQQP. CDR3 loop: CAPAVNHGTKNTEVFF.

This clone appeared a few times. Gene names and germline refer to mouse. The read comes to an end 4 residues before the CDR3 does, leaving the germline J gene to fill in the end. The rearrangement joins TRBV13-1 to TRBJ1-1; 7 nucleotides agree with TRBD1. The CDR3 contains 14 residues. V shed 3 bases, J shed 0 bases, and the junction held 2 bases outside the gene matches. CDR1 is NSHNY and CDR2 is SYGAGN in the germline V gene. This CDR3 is CASSVRGANTEVFF. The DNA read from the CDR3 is TGTGCCAGCAGTGTCAGGGGGGCAAACACA.

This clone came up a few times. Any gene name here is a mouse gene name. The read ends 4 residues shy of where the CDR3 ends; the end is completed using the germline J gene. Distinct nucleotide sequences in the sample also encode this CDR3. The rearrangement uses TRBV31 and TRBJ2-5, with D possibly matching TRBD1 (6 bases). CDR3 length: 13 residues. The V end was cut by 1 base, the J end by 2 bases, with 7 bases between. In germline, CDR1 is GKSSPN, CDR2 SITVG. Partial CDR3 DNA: TGTGCCTGGAGTCCAGGGGCCCAAGAC. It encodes CAWSPGAQD. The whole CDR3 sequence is CAWSPGAQDTQYF. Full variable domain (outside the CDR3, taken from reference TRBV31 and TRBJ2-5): AQTIHQWPVAEIKAVGSPLSLGCTIKGKSSPNLYWYWQATGGTLQQLFYSITVGQVESVVQLNLSASRPKDDQFILSTEKLLLSHSGFYLCAWSPGAQDTQYFGPGTRLLVL.

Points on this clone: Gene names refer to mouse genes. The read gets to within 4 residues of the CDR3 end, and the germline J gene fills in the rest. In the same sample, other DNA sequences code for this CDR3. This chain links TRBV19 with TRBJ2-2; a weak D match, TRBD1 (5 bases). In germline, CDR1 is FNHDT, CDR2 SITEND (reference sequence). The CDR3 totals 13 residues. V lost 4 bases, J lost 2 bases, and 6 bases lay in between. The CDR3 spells CASSPGNTGQLYF. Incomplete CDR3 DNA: TGTGCCAGCAGTCCAGGGAACACCGGG.

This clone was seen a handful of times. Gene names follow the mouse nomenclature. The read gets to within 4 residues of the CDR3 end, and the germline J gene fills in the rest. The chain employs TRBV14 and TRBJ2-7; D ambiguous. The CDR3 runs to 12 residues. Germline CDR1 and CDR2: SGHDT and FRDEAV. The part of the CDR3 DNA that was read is TGTGCCAGCAGTTTCTGGAGGGAT. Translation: CASSFWRD. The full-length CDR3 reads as CASSFWRDEQYF. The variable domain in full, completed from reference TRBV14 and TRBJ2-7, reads EAGVTQSPRYAVLQEGQAVSFWCDPISGHDTLYWYQQPRDQGPQLLVYFRDEAVIDNSQLPSDRFSAVRPKGTNSTLKIQSAKQGDTATYLCASSFWRDEQYFGPGTRLTVL.

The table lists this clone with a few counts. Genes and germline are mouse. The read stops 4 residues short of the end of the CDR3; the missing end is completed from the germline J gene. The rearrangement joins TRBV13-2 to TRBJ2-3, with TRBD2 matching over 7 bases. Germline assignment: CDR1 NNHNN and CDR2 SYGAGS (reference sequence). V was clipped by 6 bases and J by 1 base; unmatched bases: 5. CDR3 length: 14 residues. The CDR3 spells CASDGDWGAETLYF. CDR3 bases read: TGTGCCAGCGACGGAGACTGGGGTGCAGAA.

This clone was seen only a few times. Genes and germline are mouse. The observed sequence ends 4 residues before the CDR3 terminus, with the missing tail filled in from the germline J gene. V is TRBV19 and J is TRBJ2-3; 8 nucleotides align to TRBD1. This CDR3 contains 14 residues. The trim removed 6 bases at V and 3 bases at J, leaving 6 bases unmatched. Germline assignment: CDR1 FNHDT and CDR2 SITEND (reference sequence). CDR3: CASNSRTGAETLYF. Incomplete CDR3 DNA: TGTGCCAGCAACTCACGGACAGGGGCAGAA.

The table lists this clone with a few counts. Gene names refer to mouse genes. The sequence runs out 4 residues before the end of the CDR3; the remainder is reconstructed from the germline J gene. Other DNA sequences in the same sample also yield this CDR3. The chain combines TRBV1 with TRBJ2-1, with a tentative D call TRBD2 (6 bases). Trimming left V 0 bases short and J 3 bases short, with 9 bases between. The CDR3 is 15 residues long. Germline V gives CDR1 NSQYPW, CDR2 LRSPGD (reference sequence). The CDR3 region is CTCSADGGGYAEQFF. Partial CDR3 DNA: TGCACCTGCAGTGCAGATGGGGGAGGCTATGCT. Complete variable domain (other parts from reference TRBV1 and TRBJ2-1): VTLLEQNPRWRLVPRGQAVNLRCILKNSQYPWMSWYQQDLQKQLQWLFTLRSPGDKEVKSLPGADYLATRVTDTELRLQVANMSQGRTLYCTCSADGGGYAEQFFGPGTRLTVL.

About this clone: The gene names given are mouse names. CDR3: CASSLRLGSSYEQYF. Incomplete CDR3 DNA: TGTGCCAGCAGTCTAAGACTGGGGAGCTCCTAT. The chain couples TRBV19 to TRBJ2-7; 8 nucleotides match TRBD2. The read comes to an end 4 residues before the CDR3 does, leaving the germline J gene to fill in the end. Germline values: CDR1 FNHDT, CDR2 SITEND (reference sequence). The J segment lost 0 bases and the V segment lost 4 bases, leaving 6 bases of the junction unmatched. The CDR3 loop spans 15 amino acids.

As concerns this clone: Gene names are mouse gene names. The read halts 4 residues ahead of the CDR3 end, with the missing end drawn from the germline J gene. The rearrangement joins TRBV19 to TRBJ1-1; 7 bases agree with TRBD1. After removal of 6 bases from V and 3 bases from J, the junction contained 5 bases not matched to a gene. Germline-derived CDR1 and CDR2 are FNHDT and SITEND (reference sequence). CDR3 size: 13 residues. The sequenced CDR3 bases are TGTGCCAGCACCGACAGGGAGCACACA. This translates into CASTDREHT. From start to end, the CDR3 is CASTDREHTEVFF.

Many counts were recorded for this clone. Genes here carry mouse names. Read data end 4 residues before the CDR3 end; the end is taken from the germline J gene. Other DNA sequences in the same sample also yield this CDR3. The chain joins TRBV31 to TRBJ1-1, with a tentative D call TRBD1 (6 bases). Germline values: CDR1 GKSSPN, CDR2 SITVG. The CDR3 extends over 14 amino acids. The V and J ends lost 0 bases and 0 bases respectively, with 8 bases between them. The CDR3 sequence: CAWSLRTANTEVFF. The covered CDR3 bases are TGTGCCTGGAGTCTACGGACAGCAAACACA.

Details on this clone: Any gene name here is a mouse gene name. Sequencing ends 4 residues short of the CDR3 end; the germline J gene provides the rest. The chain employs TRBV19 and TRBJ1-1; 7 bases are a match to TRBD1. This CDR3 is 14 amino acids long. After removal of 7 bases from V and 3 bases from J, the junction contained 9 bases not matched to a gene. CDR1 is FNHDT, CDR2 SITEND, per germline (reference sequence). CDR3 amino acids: CASRPRGTDTEVFF. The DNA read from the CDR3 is TGTGCCAGCCGGCCTCGGGGGACAGACACA.

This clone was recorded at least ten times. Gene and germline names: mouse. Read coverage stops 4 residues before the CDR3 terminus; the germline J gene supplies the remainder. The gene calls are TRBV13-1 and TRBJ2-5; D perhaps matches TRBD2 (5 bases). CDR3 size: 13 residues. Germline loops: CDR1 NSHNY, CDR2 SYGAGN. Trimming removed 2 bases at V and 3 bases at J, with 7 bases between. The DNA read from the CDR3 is TGTGCCAGCAGTGAACACTGGCAAGAC. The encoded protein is CASSEHWQD. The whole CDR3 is CASSEHWQDTQYF.

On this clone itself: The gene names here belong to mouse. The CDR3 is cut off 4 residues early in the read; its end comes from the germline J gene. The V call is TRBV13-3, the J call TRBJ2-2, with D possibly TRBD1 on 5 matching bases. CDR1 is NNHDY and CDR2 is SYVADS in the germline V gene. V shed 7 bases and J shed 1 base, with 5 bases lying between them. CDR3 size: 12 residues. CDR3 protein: CASGQNTGQLYF. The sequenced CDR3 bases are TGTGCCAGCGGACAAAACACCGGG.

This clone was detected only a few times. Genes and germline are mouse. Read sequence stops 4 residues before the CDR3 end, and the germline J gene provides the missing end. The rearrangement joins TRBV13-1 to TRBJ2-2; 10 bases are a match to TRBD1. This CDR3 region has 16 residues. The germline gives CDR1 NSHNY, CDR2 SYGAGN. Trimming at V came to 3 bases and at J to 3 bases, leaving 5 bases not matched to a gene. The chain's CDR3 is CASSALGQGYTGQLYF. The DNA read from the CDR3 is TGTGCCAGCAGTGCCCTGGGACAGGGGTACACCGGG.

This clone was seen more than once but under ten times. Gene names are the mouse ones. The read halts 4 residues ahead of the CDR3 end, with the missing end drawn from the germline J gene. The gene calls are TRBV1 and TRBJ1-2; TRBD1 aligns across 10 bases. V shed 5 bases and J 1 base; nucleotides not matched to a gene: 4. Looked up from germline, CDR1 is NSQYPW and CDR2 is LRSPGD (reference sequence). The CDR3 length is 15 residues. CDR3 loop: CTCSRQGAENSDYTF. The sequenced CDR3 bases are TGCACCTGCAGTAGACAGGGGGCCGAAAACTCC.

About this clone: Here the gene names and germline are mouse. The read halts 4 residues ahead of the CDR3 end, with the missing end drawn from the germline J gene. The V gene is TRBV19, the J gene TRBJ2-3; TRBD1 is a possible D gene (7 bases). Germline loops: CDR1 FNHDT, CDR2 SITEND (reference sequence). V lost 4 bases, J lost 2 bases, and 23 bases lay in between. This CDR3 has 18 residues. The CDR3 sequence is CASSPLGGAGVNAETLYF. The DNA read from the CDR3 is TGTGCCAGCAGTCCCTTAGGGGGCGCGGGGGTTAATGCAGAA.

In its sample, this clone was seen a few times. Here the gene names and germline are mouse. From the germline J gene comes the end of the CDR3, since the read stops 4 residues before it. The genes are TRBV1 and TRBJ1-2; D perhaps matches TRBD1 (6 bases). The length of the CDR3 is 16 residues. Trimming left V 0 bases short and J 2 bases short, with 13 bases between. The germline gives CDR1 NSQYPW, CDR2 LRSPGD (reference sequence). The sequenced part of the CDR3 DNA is TGCACCTGCAGTGCAGATCTCCGGGACATCAACTCC. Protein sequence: CTCSADLRDINS. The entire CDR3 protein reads CTCSADLRDINSDYTF. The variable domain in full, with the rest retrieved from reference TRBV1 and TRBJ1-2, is VTLLEQNPRWRLVPRGQAVNLRCILKNSQYPWMSWYQQDLQKQLQWLFTLRSPGDKEVKSLPGADYLATRVTDTELRLQVANMSQGRTLYCTCSADLRDINSDYTFGSGTRLLVI.

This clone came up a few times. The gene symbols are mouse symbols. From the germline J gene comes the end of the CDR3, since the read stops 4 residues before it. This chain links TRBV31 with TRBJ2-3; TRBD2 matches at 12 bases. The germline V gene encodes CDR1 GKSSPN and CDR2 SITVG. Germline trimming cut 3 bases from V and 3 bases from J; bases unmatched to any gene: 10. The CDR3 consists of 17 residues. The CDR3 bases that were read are TGTGCCTGGAGCAAAGGGGGACTGGGGGGAGTAGCAGAA. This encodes CAWSKGGLGGVAE. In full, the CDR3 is CAWSKGGLGGVAETLYF.

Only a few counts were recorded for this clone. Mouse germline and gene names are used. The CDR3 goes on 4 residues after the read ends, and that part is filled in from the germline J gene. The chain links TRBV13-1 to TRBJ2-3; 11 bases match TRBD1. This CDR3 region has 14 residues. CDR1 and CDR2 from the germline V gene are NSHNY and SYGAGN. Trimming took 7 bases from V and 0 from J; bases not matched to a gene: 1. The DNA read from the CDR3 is TGTGCCAGCGGACAGGGGGCTAGTGCAGAA. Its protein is CASGQGASAE. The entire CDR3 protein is CASGQGASAETLYF.

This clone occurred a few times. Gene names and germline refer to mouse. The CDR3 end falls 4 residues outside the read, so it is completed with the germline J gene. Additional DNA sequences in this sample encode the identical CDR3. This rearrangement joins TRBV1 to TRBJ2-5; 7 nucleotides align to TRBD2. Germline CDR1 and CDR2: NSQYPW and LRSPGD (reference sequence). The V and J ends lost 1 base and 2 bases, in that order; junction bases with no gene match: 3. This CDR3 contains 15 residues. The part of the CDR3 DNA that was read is TGCACCTGCAGTGCAGTCTGGGGGATCCAAGAC. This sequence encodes CTCSAVWGIQD. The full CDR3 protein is CTCSAVWGIQDTQYF.

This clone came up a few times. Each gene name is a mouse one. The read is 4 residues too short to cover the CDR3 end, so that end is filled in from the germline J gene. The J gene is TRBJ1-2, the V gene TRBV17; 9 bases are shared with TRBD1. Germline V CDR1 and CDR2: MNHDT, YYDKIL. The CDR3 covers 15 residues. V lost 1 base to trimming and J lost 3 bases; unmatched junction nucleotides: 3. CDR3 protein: CASSRGRDRDSDYTF. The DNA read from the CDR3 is TGTGCTAGCAGTAGAGGCCGGGACAGGGACTCC.

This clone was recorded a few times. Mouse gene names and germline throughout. CDR3 amino acids: CASSMQGYAEQFF. The covered CDR3 bases are TGTGCCAGCAGTATGCAGGGCTATGCT. V and J are TRBV19 and TRBJ2-1, with D tentatively TRBD1 (5 bases). The read terminates 4 residues before the CDR3 end, so the remaining end is supplied by the germline J gene. CDR3 size: 13 residues. With 2 bases removed from V and 3 bases from J, the gap between germline ends came to 6 bases. CDR1 FNHDT and CDR2 SITEND come from the germline V gene (reference sequence).

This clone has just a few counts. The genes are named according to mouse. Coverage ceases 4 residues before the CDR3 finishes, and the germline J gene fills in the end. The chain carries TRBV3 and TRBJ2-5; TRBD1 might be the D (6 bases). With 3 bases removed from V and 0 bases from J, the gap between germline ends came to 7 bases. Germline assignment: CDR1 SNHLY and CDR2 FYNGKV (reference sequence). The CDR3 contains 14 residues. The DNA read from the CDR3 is TGTGCCAGCAGCTTCACAGGGAACCAAGAC. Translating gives CASSFTGNQD. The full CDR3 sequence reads CASSFTGNQDTQYF.